Sequencing of this T cell receptor (beta chain) was carried out in a study of blood T cells in healthy people across ages. The amount of total RNA extracted per sample was at least 5 micrograms. For the second PCR, which ran for about 6 to 11 cycles, a sample-barcoded 5' primer and a J-beta primer mix were used. A 12-random-nucleotide template-switch adaptor tagged each cDNA molecule. At least 2.5 million CDR3-containing paired-end reads were obtained per sample. TCRdb itself ran the 5' RACE reads through MiXCR, one entry per CDR3 protein. The sample contains under 2 million distinct CDR3 sequences, roughly 32% of which appear only once. CDR3 length: 16 amino acids. Germline values: CDR1 DFQATT, CDR2 SNEGSKA (reference sequence). V gave up 5 bases and J gave up 0 bases; unmatched junction bases: 5. This clonotype appeared a few times. Its specificity is not known. General study findings and limits: Donor CMV status was unknown, possibly confounding expanded clonotype changes.

The V gene is TRBV20-1, the J gene TRBJ2-1, with 12 nucleotides matching TRBD2. The TCR comes from a woman younger than 45 in good health. Sequencing was done on a sample of blood. The CDR3: CSARTSGASSYNEQFF. The CDR3 DNA sequence: TGCAGTGCTCGGACTAGCGGGGCGAGCTCCTACAATGAGCAGTTCTTC.